This T cell receptor (beta chain) was recorded in a study of blood T cells in healthy people across ages. Study overall: Researchers report that template switching captured about one barcoded beta molecule per two T cells. Findings and caveats of the study: Per million T cells, the diversity of TCR beta decreased roughly linearly as age advanced.

About this clonotype: Antigen specificity is unknown.

CDR3 length: 13 residues. J lost 3 bases, V lost 4 bases, and 6 bases had no gene match. The V gene's germline CDR1 is DFQATT and CDR2 SNEGSKA (reference sequence). Sample-barcoded 5' priming and a J-beta primer mix drove a second PCR of roughly 6 to 12 cycles. The template-switch adaptor was a 5' adaptor with 12 random nucleotides. It tagged each cDNA molecule. There were at least 3 million CDR3-containing paired-end reads obtained from each sample. TCRdb ran MiXCR on the 5' RACE reads and lists one entry per CDR3 protein. This sample has about 1 million distinct CDR3 sequences; 40% to 50% occur once, and the top ten carry approximately 20%.

Sequenced material: blood. This clonotype was obtained from a woman aged 55-69 years in good health. The rearrangement links TRBV20-1 to TRBJ2-7; 7 bases align to TRBD1. The CDR3 region is CSATAGGRYEQYF. The CDR3 DNA reads TGCAGTGCTACGGCAGGGGGTCGCTACGAGCAGTACTTC.